This TCR beta chain was captured in a study of cytomegalovirus exposure and HLA in healthy donors. Study at large: The same platform used for the approximately 670 first-cohort repertoires was also used for the 120 or so validation repertoires, as a later analysis reported. Study-wide findings and caveats: Confirmation in vitro established that three CMV-associated chains were specific for CMV antigens.

Clones were sequenced by immunoSEQ multiplex PCR, and TCRdb holds only the in-frame ones, with some missing. The sample yields more than 250,000 clones, about 90% seen once. On this clone: The target antigen is unknown.

CDR3 length: 17 residues. Germline V gives CDR1 MDHEN, CDR2 SYDVKM. J lost 6 bases, V lost 4 bases, and 8 bases had no gene match. Sequencing used PBMCs. V usage is TRBV28 and J usage is TRBJ2-3, with 15 bases that match TRBD2. This clonotype was sampled from a woman in her thirties in good health and CMV-seronegative. The CDR3 DNA is TGTGCCAGCAGTTCGCCCCGGGGGACTAGCGGGAGGGATACGCAGTATTTT. Translating it yields CASSSPRGTSGRDTQYF.